This T cell receptor (beta chain) was sequenced in a study of cytomegalovirus exposure and HLA in healthy donors. The study's findings and limits: An observed cluster of highly shared sequence variants was recorded as a likely sequencing artifact.

Primers for the PCR totalled 60 Vbeta and 13 Jbeta. Produced via immunoSEQ multiplex PCR; TCRdb's table is partial and in-frame only. The sample consists of 130,000 or so clones, around 65% of them appearing once. Trimming took off 1 base at V and 7 bases at J, with 11 bases between the two ends. CDR3 length: 14 residues. Germline CDR1 reads LNHDA; CDR2 reads SQIVND (reference sequence). Note on this clone: The antigen is not known.

The rearrangement links TRBV19 to TRBJ2-1, with a tentative D call TRBD2 (6 bases). This clonotype originated in a young man in good health and CMV-seronegative. The specimen sequenced was PBMCs. The CDR3 nucleotides are TGTGCCAGTAGTATAGCGGGAGCCCGAAATGAGCAGTTCTTC. As protein: CASSIAGARNEQFF. Using reference TRBV19 and TRBJ2-1 for the parts outside the CDR3, the full variable domain is DGGITQSPKYLFRKEGQNVTLSCEQNLNHDAMYWYRQDPGQGLRLIYYSQIVNDFQKGDIAEGYSVSREKKESFPLTVTSAQKNPTAFYLCASSIAGARNEQFFGPGTRLTVL.